This T cell receptor (beta chain) emerged from a study of blood T cell repertoires in COVID-19. Study as a whole: Acute and convalescent COVID-19 specimens originated in the United States, Italy and Spain. T cells, B-cell-depleted T cells, or PBMCs provided the cDNA or gDNA that served as material.

The Seattle site enrolled patients during active infection and followed them longitudinally. Germline V lookup: CDR1 SGHVS, CDR2 FQNEAQ. V gave up 8 bases and J gave up 2 bases, with 10 bases separating them. The CDR3 extends over 12 amino acids. The authors' processing: Nucleated cell counts were estimated from reference gene primer amplification. Sequencing was performed with immunoSEQ multiplex PCR; in TCRdb, only in-frame clones are kept and a portion is missing. D and trimming come from the DNA, and the V and J calls and clone size come from that table. The sample lists under 250,000 clones; 85% to 90% were seen once.

The clonotype comes from a man under 40 with COVID-19, enrolled during active disease. This chain connects TRBV7-8 to TRBJ2-7; the D gene is possibly TRBD1 (5 bases). Sequencing used peripheral blood. CDR3: CASSQGTYEQYF. The CDR3 DNA reads as TGTGCCAGCTCCCAGGGCACCTACGAGCAGTACTTC.